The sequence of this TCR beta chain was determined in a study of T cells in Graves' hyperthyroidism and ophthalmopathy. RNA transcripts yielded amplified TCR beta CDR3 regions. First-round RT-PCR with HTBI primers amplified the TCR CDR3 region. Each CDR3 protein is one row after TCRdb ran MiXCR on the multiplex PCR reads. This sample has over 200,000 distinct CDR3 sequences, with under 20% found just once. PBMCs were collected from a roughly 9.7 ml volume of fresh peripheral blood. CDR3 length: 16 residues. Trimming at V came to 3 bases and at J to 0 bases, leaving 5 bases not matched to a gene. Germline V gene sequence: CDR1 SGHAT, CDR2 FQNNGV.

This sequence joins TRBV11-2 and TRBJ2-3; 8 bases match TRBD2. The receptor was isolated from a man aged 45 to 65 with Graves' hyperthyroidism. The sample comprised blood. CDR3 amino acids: CASSLGASGSTDTQYF. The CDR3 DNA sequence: TGTGCCAGCAGCTTGGGGGCTAGCGGGAGCACAGATACGCAGTATTTT.